One sample yielded the 30 T cell receptor beta chains listed below, sequenced in a study of cytomegalovirus exposure and HLA in healthy donors. The primer mix had 60 Vbeta and 13 Jbeta primers. Assay: immunoSEQ multiplex PCR; the TCRdb copy retains only in-frame clones and omits some. The sample carries around 150,000 clones, around four fifths recorded once. The specimen sequenced was PBMCs. All receptors come from a man over 45 in good health and CMV-seropositive.

The V and J genes are TRBV18 and TRBJ2-5, with D possibly matching TRBD2 (6 bases). This CDR3 is built from 15 residues. Trimming pared 3 bases from V and 3 bases from J, leaving 14 bases between. CDR1 and CDR2 from the germline V gene are KGHSH and LQKENI. CDR3 amino acids: CASSPPGRNEETQYF. As DNA, the CDR3 is TGTGCCAGCTCACCCCCCGGGAGAAACGAAGAGACCCAGTACTTC.

The sample holds one count of this clone. The chain combines TRBV5-1 with TRBJ1-3; tentative D call: TRBD1 (6 bases). Per the germline V gene, CDR1 is SGHRS and CDR2 is YFSETQ. The CDR3 sequence is 14 residues long. With 4 bases removed from V and 4 bases from J, the gap between germline ends came to 12 bases. Here the CDR3 reads CASSLGTPGNTIYF. For the CDR3, the DNA is TGCGCCAGCAGCCTCGGGACACCCGGAAACACCATATATTTT.

This chain joins TRBV18 and TRBJ1-3; TRBD1 might be the D (6 bases). Germline V gene data show CDR1 as KGHSH and CDR2 as LQKENI. V shed 3 bases and J shed 0 bases, with 15 bases lying between them. The CDR3 covers 17 residues. The CDR3 loop reads CASSPSGQLVSGNTIYF. As DNA, the CDR3 is TGTGCCAGCTCACCTTCAGGACAGCTTGTCTCTGGAAACACCATATATTTT.

V is TRBV6-1 and J is TRBJ2-3; TRBD2 matches 7 bases. This CDR3 is 17 amino acids long. V lost 1 base, J lost 6 bases, and 13 bases stayed unmatched. Looked up from germline, CDR1 is MNHNS and CDR2 is SASEGT. CDR3 residues: CASSEGWRVAGADTQYF. CDR3 in DNA: TGTGCCAGCAGTGAAGGGTGGCGCGTAGCGGGTGCCGATACGCAGTATTTT.

V and J are TRBV11-2 and TRBJ1-2, with D maybe TRBD1 (6 bases). CDR1 SGHAT and CDR2 FQNNGV come from the germline V gene. The V end lost 4 bases, the J end lost 6 bases, and 15 bases lay between the germline ends. CDR3 size: 14 residues. CDR3 loop: CASSSLQGEDGYTF. DNA of the CDR3: TGTGCCAGCAGCTCGTTACAGGGAGAGGATGGCTACACCTTC.

The V and J genes are TRBV2 and TRBJ2-1; 8 bases line up with TRBD1. The CDR3 sequence is 15 residues long. From germline, CDR1 is SNHLY and CDR2 FYNNEI. V lost 6 bases to trimming and J lost 7 bases; unmatched junction nucleotides: 11. In nucleotides, the CDR3 is TGTGCCAGCAGGGCCGGGGCAGGGGGCCAAAATGAGCAGTTCTTC. It translates to CASRAGAGGQNEQFF. Full variable domain (missing parts from reference TRBV2 and TRBJ2-1): EPEVTQTPSHQVTQMGQEVILRCVPISNHLYFYWYRQILGQKVEFLVSFYNNEISEKSEIFDDQFSVERPDGSNFTLKIRSTKLEDSAMYFCASRAGAGGQNEQFFGPGTRLTVL.

This clone was observed a handful of times. The chain recombines TRBV10-1 with TRBJ1-1; TRBD1 agrees at 7 bases. V lost 0 bases, J lost 0 bases, and 1 base stayed unmatched. Per germline, CDR1 WNHNN and CDR2 SYGVQD (reference sequence). The CDR3 contains 15 residues. CDR3 DNA sequence: TGCGCCAGCAGTGAGTCGACAGGGTTGAACACTGAAGCTTTCTTT. This translates into CASSESTGLNTEAFF.

V gene TRBV5-1 combines with J gene TRBJ1-4, with TRBD1 matching over 8 bases. Trimming removed 0 bases from V and 7 bases from J; junction bases left unmatched: 2. Germline V gene sequence: CDR1 SGHRS, CDR2 YFSETQ. This CDR3 region has 14 residues. CDR3 protein: CASSLAGGGEKLFF. CDR3 nucleotides: TGCGCCAGCAGCTTGGCAGGGGGCGGTGAAAAACTGTTTTTT.

This clone showed up just once. V is TRBV7-3 and J is TRBJ2-3; maybe TRBD1 (6 bases). The CDR3 sequence is 14 residues long. The germline gives CDR1 SGHTA, CDR2 FQGTGA. V gave up 3 bases and J gave up 2 bases, with 9 bases separating them. CDR3 sequence: CASSLTGSTDTQYF. The CDR3 nucleotides read TGTGCCAGCAGCTTGACAGGATCCACAGATACGCAGTATTTT.

In this sample, this clone turned up once. The rearrangement uses TRBV9 and TRBJ2-2; 11 nucleotides agree with TRBD2. CDR3 length: 17 residues. From germline, CDR1 is SGDLS and CDR2 YYNGEE. The trim removed 0 bases at V and 3 bases at J, leaving 4 bases unmatched. The CDR3 loop reads CASSVGLAGSDTGELFF. DNA for the CDR3: TGTGCCAGCAGCGTAGGACTAGCGGGGTCGGACACCGGGGAGCTGTTTTTT.

The V call is TRBV28, the J call TRBJ2-7, with a weak D call TRBD2 (5 bases). The germline V gene encodes CDR1 MDHEN and CDR2 SYDVKM. V shed 3 bases and J shed 5 bases, with 11 bases lying between them. The CDR3 spans 13 residues. CDR3 residues: CASSLGGSDEQYF. CDR3 coding DNA: TGTGCCAGCAGTTTGGGCGGGTCAGACGAGCAGTACTTC.

This clone occurred once. The J gene is TRBJ1-1, the V gene TRBV25-1; D is ambiguous. The CDR3 loop spans 14 amino acids. Germline assignment: CDR1 MGHDK and CDR2 SYGVNS. Trimming took 2 bases from V and 0 from J, leaving 7 bases between them. The CDR3 region is CASSENNMNTEAFF. The CDR3, as DNA: TGTGCCAGCAGTGAAAACAACATGAACACTGAAGCTTTCTTT.

The rearrangement joins TRBV6-5 to TRBJ2-7; TRBD1 aligns across 11 bases. The V segment lost 7 bases and the J segment 7 bases; nucleotides outside the gene matches: 9. The germline gives CDR1 MNHEY, CDR2 SVGAGI. The CDR3 runs to 14 residues. CDR3 loop: CASKSGTGGREQYF. CDR3 bases: TGTGCCAGCAAATCCGGGACAGGGGGGAGGGAGCAGTACTTC.

The rearrangement joins TRBV10-3 to TRBJ2-7; weak D call: TRBD2 (6 bases). The V gene's germline CDR1 is ENHRY and CDR2 SYGVKD. The CDR3 sequence is 12 residues long. Trimming cost V 6 bases and J 7 bases, with 13 bases left between them. CDR3 residues: CAIRGLASEQYF. The CDR3 coding sequence is TGTGCCATCAGGGGACTCGCATCTGAGCAGTACTTC.

This clone was picked up one time. The chain has TRBV7-9 and TRBJ1-5, with 8 bases lining up with TRBD1. CDR3 size: 16 residues. The V and J ends lost 2 bases and 7 bases, in that order; junction bases with no gene match: 10. Germline V CDR1 and CDR2: SEHNR, FQNEAQ (reference sequence). CDR3 nucleotides: TGTGCCAGCAGCTTAAGTGGGGGGACAGGTCGGCAGCCCCAGCATTTT. Amino acid sequence: CASSLSGGTGRQPQHF.

This chain connects TRBV27 to TRBJ2-3; TRBD2 aligns across 11 bases. The V gene's germline CDR1 is MNHEY and CDR2 SMNVEV (reference sequence). The CDR3 has 16 residues. The V gene end was trimmed by 2 bases and the J gene end by 5 bases; junction bases not matched to a gene: 6. CDR3 sequence reads: CASSLVAGGPGDTQYF. The CDR3 DNA sequence: TGTGCCAGCAGTTTAGTAGCGGGGGGGCCGGGAGATACGCAGTATTTT.

The gene calls are TRBV2 and TRBJ2-5; 12 bases align to TRBD2. This CDR3 comprises 19 residues. Germline V CDR1 and CDR2: SNHLY, FYNNEI. Losses at the gene ends were 4 bases for V and 1 base for J; bases not matched to a gene: 13. The CDR3 region is CASSVPSGGAGDFQETQYF. CDR3 DNA sequence: TGTGCCAGCAGTGTCCCTAGCGGGGGGGCGGGGGACTTCCAAGAGACCCAGTACTTC.

The V and J genes are TRBV5-1 and TRBJ2-3, with 13 bases lining up with TRBD2. V lost 4 bases and J lost 2; bases outside the gene matches: 7. Looked up from germline, CDR1 is SGHRS and CDR2 is YFSETQ. The CDR3 has 17 residues. The CDR3 DNA sequence: TGCGCCAGCAGCCTATCGGGACTAGCGGGGCCCACAGATACGCAGTATTTT. This codes for CASSLSGLAGPTDTQYF.

The chain couples TRBV2 to TRBJ2-1, with D possibly TRBD1 on 6 matching bases. Germline V gives CDR1 SNHLY, CDR2 FYNNEI. Trimming shortened V by 6 bases and J by 5 bases, and 14 bases separated the two germline ends. CDR3 length: 14 amino acids. Here the CDR3 reads CASSGRGGNNEQFF. For the CDR3, the DNA is TGTGCCAGCAGCGGTAGAGGGGGAAACAATGAGCAGTTCTTC.

The CDR3, as DNA: TGTGCAGCCGGGACGGTGGGAGGAGAGACCCAGTACTTC. It is translated as CAAGTVGGETQYF. The J gene is TRBJ2-5, the V gene TRBV10-3, with a weak D call TRBD2 (6 bases). The germline gives CDR1 ENHRY, CDR2 SYGVKD. This CDR3 spans 13 amino acids.

This sequence joins TRBV5-6 and TRBJ2-3; no clear D gene. This CDR3 spans 15 amino acids. Per germline, CDR1 SGHDT and CDR2 YYEEEE. V dropped 4 bases and J dropped 2 bases, with 14 bases sitting between them. This chain's CDR3 is CASSSYRVLTDTQYF. The CDR3 DNA follows: TGTGCCAGCAGCAGCTACCGGGTCCTCACAGATACGCAGTATTTT.

The chain carries TRBV9 and TRBJ2-5; 7 bases are a match to TRBD2. V trimming: 0 bases; J trimming: 1 base; junction bases outside the gene matches: 3. Germline CDR1 is SGDLS and CDR2 is YYNGEE. The CDR3 extends over 15 amino acids. The CDR3 sequence: CASSVDPGGQETQYF. CDR3 sequence (DNA): TGTGCCAGCAGCGTAGATCCGGGGGGCCAAGAGACCCAGTACTTC.

The chain combines TRBV27 with TRBJ2-1, with 10 bases aligning to TRBD2. J was trimmed by 7 bases and V by 4 bases; bases with no gene match: 7. The CDR3 runs 15 residues. Germline V CDR1 and CDR2: MNHEY, SMNVEV (reference sequence). CDR3 nucleotides: TGTGCCAGCAGTTCTCCAAGCGGGAGGGGTAATGAGCAGTTCTTC. Its translation is CASSSPSGRGNEQFF.

V usage is TRBV27 and J usage is TRBJ1-2, with D perhaps matching TRBD1 (5 bases). Germline V gives CDR1 MNHEY, CDR2 SMNVEV (reference sequence). This CDR3 comprises 14 residues. The V and J ends lost 3 bases and 2 bases respectively, with 10 bases between them. This chain's CDR3 is CASSFKDRNYGYTF. The CDR3 DNA follows: TGTGCCAGCAGTTTTAAAGACAGAAACTATGGCTACACCTTC.

This clone was seen a few times. The chain combines TRBV27 with TRBJ1-1; no reliable D call. Germline V lookup: CDR1 MNHEY, CDR2 SMNVEV (reference sequence). The CDR3 consists of 16 residues. V was shortened by 5 bases and J by 2 bases, with 18 bases between the two germline ends. The CDR3 DNA reads TGTGCCAGCAGTCTCAGTCCGGACTACCTAAACACTGAAGCTTTCTTT. The encoded protein is CASSLSPDYLNTEAFF.

This clone was seen more than once but under ten times. The chain has TRBV6-5 and TRBJ2-4, with D possibly being TRBD2 (6 bases). CDR1 and CDR2 from the germline V gene are MNHEY and SVGAGI. The CDR3 contains 15 residues. Trimming left V 8 bases short and J 0 bases short, with 14 bases between. CDR3 sequence (DNA): TGTGCCAGCGCCAAGACGGGACTAGCCAAAAACATTCAGTACTTC. As protein: CASAKTGLAKNIQYF.

This clone has just one count. This rearrangement joins TRBV18 to TRBJ2-7; 10 nucleotides line up with TRBD2. CDR1 is KGHSH, CDR2 LQKENI, per germline. V lost 6 bases, J lost 4 bases, and 6 bases stayed unmatched. The length of the CDR3 is 14 residues. This CDR3 is CASSTLAGVYEQYF. In nucleotides, the CDR3 is TGTGCCAGCTCTACCCTAGCGGGAGTTTACGAGCAGTACTTC.

The V and J genes are TRBV6-6 and TRBJ2-7, with D perhaps matching TRBD2 (5 bases). V lost 6 bases, J lost 3 bases, and 12 bases lay in between. The CDR3 runs to 13 residues. In germline, CDR1 is MNHNY, CDR2 SVGAGI (reference sequence). This CDR3 reads CASSTGRDYEQYF. CDR3 coding DNA: TGTGCCAGCAGCACCGGACGGGACTACGAGCAGTACTTC.

The chain couples TRBV7-2 to TRBJ2-5; 12 nucleotides agree with TRBD2. The CDR3 runs to 15 residues. V gave up 5 bases and J gave up 4 bases; unmatched junction bases: 5. Germline lookup yields CDR1 SGHTA and CDR2 FQGNSA. The CDR3 spells CASSPLGLAGETQYF. The CDR3 nucleotides read TGTGCCAGCAGCCCCTTGGGACTAGCGGGAGAGACCCAGTACTTC.

The chain uses TRBV6-4 and TRBJ2-1; TRBD1 matches at 11 bases. The V segment lost 6 bases and the J segment 7 bases; nucleotides outside the gene matches: 8. CDR3 length equals 15 residues. Germline CDR1 reads MRHNA; CDR2 reads SNTAGT. The CDR3 DNA is TGTGCCAGCAGCATAGGACAGGGGGCTGGGAATGAGCAGTTCTTC. Translation: CASSIGQGAGNEQFF.